The clone carrying this T cell receptor (beta chain) was seen more than once but under ten times. Its target is unknown. The sample comes from a study of CD8+ T cells in alopecia areata. Background on the study: A 6-month period off drug followed tofacitinib, which lasted 6 to 18 months. General study results and limits: Possibly because of HLA-related factors, TCR sharing was less clear across patients than in mice.

RNA extraction was followed by reverse transcription into cDNA, which acted as the sequencing template. Here immunoSEQ multiplex PCR was the method, and the copy in TCRdb shows in-frame clones only, minus some. The sample shows about 250,000 clones, around 67% of them seen only once. The CDR3 runs to 16 residues. V lost 2 bases to trimming and J lost 3 bases; unmatched junction nucleotides: 7. Germline V CDR1 and CDR2: LNHNV, YYDKDF (reference sequence). This TCR came from a human donor with alopecia areata. V gene TRBV15 combines with J gene TRBJ2-1; 7 bases are shared with TRBD1. The sequencing used CD4+ T cells sorted from blood, collected at week 0. The DNA of the CDR3 is TGTGCCACCAGCAGATCGACAGGGCAGCTCTACAATGAGCAGTTCTTC. Translation gives CATSRSTGQLYNEQFF. Full variable domain (remainder filled in from reference TRBV15 and TRBJ2-1): DAMVIQNPRYQVTQFGKPVTLSCSQTLNHNVMYWYQQKSSQAPKLLFHYYDKDFNNEADTPDNFQSRRPNTSFCFLDIRSPGLGDTAMYLCATSRSTGQLYNEQFFGPGTRLTVL.